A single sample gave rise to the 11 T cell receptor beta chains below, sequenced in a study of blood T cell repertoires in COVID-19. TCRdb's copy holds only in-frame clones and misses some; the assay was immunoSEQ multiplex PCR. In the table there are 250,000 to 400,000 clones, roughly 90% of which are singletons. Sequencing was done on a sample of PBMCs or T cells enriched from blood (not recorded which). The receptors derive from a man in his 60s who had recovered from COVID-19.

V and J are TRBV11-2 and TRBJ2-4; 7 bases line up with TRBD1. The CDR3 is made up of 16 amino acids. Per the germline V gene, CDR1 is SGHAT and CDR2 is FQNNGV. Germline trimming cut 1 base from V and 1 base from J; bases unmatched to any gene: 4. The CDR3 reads CASSLGRQGAKNIQYF. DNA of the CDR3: TGTGCCAGCAGCTTAGGTCGACAGGGTGCCAAAAACATTCAGTACTTC.

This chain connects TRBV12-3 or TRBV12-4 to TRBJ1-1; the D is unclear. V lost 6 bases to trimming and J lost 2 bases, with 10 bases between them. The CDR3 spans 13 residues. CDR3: CASRVQANTEAFF. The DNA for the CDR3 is TGTGCCAGCAGAGTCCAGGCTAACACTGAAGCTTTCTTT.

The CDR3 DNA reads as TGTGCCAGCTCACCGAGGACTAGCGGGAGGACTCGGGAGCAGTACTTC. Protein product: CASSPRTSGRTREQYF. V gene TRBV18 combines with J gene TRBJ2-7; 14 bases line up with TRBD2. This CDR3 comprises 16 residues. The junction had 8 bases not matched to a gene; V was cut back by 3 bases and J by 7 bases. Looked up from germline, CDR1 is KGHSH and CDR2 is LQKENI.

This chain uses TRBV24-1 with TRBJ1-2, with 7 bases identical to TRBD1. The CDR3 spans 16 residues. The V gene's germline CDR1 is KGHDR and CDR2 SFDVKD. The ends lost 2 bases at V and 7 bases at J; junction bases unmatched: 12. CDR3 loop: CATSDSTGPGPFGYTF. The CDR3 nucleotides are TGTGCCACCAGTGATTCGACAGGGCCAGGACCTTTTGGCTACACCTTC.

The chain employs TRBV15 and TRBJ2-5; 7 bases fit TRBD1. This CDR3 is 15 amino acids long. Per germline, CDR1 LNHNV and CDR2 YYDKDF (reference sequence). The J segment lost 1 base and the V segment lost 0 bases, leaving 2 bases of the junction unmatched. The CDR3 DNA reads TGTGCCACCAGCAGAGACAGGGGGACCCAAGAGACCCAGTACTTC. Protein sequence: CATSRDRGTQETQYF.

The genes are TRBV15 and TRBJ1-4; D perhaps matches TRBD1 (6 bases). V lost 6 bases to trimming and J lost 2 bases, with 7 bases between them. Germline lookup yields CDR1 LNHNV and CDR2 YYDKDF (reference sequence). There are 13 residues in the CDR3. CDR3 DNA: TGTGCCACCAGGAGGGGGACTAATGAAAAACTGTTTTTT. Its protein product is CATRRGTNEKLFF.

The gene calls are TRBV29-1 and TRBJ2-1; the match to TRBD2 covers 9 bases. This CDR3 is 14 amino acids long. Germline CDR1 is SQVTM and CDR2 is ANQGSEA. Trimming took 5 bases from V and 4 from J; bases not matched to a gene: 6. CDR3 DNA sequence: TGCAGCGTTTCCGGGACTAGCTTATACAATGAGCAGTTCTTC. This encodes CSVSGTSLYNEQFF.

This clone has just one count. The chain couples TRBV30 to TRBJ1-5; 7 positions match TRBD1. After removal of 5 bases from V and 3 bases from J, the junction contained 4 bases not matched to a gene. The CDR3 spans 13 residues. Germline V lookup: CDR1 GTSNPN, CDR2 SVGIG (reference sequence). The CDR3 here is CAWQTGPNQPQHF. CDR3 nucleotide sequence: TGTGCCTGGCAGACAGGGCCCAATCAGCCCCAGCATTTT.

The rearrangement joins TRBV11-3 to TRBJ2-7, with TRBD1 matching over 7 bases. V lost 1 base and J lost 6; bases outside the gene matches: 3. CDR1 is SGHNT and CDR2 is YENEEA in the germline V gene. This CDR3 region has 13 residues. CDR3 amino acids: CASSLVTGVEQYF. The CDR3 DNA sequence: TGTGCCAGCAGCTTAGTCACAGGGGTCGAGCAGTACTTC.

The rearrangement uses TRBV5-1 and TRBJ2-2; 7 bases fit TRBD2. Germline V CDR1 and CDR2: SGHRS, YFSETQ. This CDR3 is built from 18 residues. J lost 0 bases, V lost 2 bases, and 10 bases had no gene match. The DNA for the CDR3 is TGCGCCAGCAGCTTTTCCCCCGTAGCGGGTACGAACACCGGGGAGCTGTTTTTT. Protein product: CASSFSPVAGTNTGELFF.

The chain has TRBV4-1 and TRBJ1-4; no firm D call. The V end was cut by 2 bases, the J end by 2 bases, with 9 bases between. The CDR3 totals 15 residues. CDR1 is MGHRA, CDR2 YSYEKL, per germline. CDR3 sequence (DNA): TGCGCCAGCAGCCAAAGAGGGAGGACTAATGAAAAACTGTTTTTT. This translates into CASSQRGRTNEKLFF.